The 25 T cell receptor beta chains given below trace back to one sample, sequenced in a study of CD8 T cells in Susac syndrome. Random hexamers were used to reverse transcribe the RNA input (about 0.5 to 1 ug). TCRdb reanalysed the immunoSEQ multiplex PCR reads using MiXCR and keeps one entry per CDR3 protein. The repertoire holds more than 100,000 distinct CDR3 sequences, roughly 95% seen once, with roughly 0.13% in the top ten. Input material: CD4+ T cells from PBMCs. The origin of the receptors is a human donor with Susac syndrome.

Only a few counts were recorded for this clonotype. The rearrangement uses TRBV14 and TRBJ2-7; a possible D gene is TRBD1 (5 bases). Trimming shortened V by 4 bases and J by 0 bases, and 10 bases separated the two germline ends. Germline loops: CDR1 SGHDN, CDR2 FVKESK. The CDR3 consists of 14 residues. CDR3 nucleotides: TGTGCCAGCAGCCCCCGACAGAGCTCCTACGAGCAGTACTTC. It is translated as CASSPRQSSYEQYF.

This chain links TRBV5-1 with TRBJ2-1; D is perhaps TRBD2 (6 bases). Germline lookup yields CDR1 SGHRS and CDR2 YFSETQ. Trimming removed 2 bases from V and 6 bases from J, with 21 bases in between. CDR3 length: 17 amino acids. The CDR3 reads CASSFGLAVSLANEQFF. CDR3 DNA: TGCGCCAGCAGCTTCGGGTTAGCGGTGTCCCTAGCCAATGAGCAGTTCTTC.

The count of this clonotype is one. The CDR3 reads CASSLIGGNTEAFF. The CDR3 DNA reads TGCGCCAGCAGCTTAATTGGCGGGAACACTGAAGCTTTCTTT. This rearrangement joins TRBV5-1 to TRBJ1-1; D unresolved. The V gene lost 2 bases and the J gene lost 1 base, with 9 bases spanning the gap. CDR1 SGHRS and CDR2 YFSETQ come from the germline V gene. CDR3 size: 14 residues.

The V and J genes are TRBV20-1 and TRBJ2-1; 15 bases match TRBD2. The CDR3 has 14 amino acids. The ends lost 7 bases at V and 6 bases at J; junction bases unmatched: 4. Germline values: CDR1 DFQATT, CDR2 SNEGSKA (reference sequence). The CDR3 here is CSVGLAGGFNEQFF. The CDR3 nucleotides read TGCAGTGTAGGACTAGCGGGAGGGTTCAATGAGCAGTTCTTC.

The chain carries TRBV10-3 and TRBJ1-2, with 7 bases lining up with TRBD1. V lost 9 bases and J lost 0; bases outside the gene matches: 10. The CDR3 is made up of 15 amino acids. Germline loops: CDR1 ENHRY, CDR2 SYGVKD. The CDR3 loop is CAIPHETGANYGYTF. As DNA, the CDR3 is TGTGCCATTCCACATGAAACAGGGGCTAACTATGGCTACACCTTC.

The J gene is TRBJ2-7, the V gene TRBV15, with D possibly TRBD1 on 8 matching bases. V was clipped by 0 bases and J by 9 bases, with 21 bases between them. This CDR3 contains 16 residues. The germline gives CDR1 LNHNV, CDR2 YYDKDF (reference sequence). In nucleotides, the CDR3 is TGTGCCACCAGCAGAGATCGAGCGGGACAGGTTGCGCCGCAGTACTTC. Protein sequence: CATSRDRAGQVAPQYF.

The chain uses TRBV30 and TRBJ1-2; 12 bases fit TRBD1. CDR1 GTSNPN and CDR2 SVGIG come from the germline V gene (reference sequence). The V and J ends lost 3 bases and 4 bases, in that order; junction bases with no gene match: 3. CDR3 length equals 14 residues. For the CDR3, the DNA is TGTGCCTGGAGCCCGGGACAGGGGGCCTATGGCTACACCTTC. The encoded protein is CAWSPGQGAYGYTF.

V usage is TRBV20-1 and J usage is TRBJ2-1; D perhaps matches TRBD2 (5 bases). The V end was cut by 6 bases, the J end by 2 bases, with 17 bases between. Germline V CDR1 and CDR2: DFQATT, SNEGSKA (reference sequence). The CDR3 totals 15 residues. The DNA of the CDR3 is TGCAGTGCCCTCCAGGCTAGCCGCGCCTACAATGAGCAGTTCTTC. Its translation is CSALQASRAYNEQFF.

The chain has TRBV28 and TRBJ2-7; 12 nucleotides line up with TRBD2. Unmatched junction bases numbered 8, after V lost 6 bases and J lost 5 bases. CDR3 length equals 15 residues. In germline, CDR1 is MDHEN, CDR2 SYDVKM. The CDR3 DNA reads TGTGCCAGCAGGGAAAGACTAGCGGGAGTCCACGAGCAGTACTTC. The encoded protein is CASRERLAGVHEQYF.

The chain couples TRBV18 to TRBJ1-2; 8 bases match TRBD1. After removal of 6 bases from V and 6 bases from J, the junction contained 9 bases not matched to a gene. Looked up from germline, CDR1 is KGHSH and CDR2 is LQKENI. The CDR3 has 14 residues. CDR3 amino acids: CASSYGQGRDGYTF. For the CDR3, the DNA is TGTGCCAGCTCTTACGGACAGGGAAGGGATGGCTACACCTTC. Complete variable domain (other parts from reference TRBV18 and TRBJ1-2): NAGVMQNPRHLVRRRGQEARLRCSPMKGHSHVYWYRQLPEEGLKFMVYLQKENIIDESGMPKERFSAEFPKEGPSILRIQQVVRGDSAAYFCASSYGQGRDGYTFGSGTRLTVV.

The chain couples TRBV20-1 to TRBJ2-5; 8 nucleotides align to TRBD2. The V gene end was trimmed by 8 bases and the J gene end by 3 bases; junction bases not matched to a gene: 11. CDR3 length equals 14 residues. Per the germline V gene, CDR1 is DFQATT and CDR2 is SNEGSKA (reference sequence). The CDR3 coding sequence is TGCAGTTTTGTGAGCGGGAGCAAAGAAGAGACCCAGTACTTC. The encoded protein is CSFVSGSKEETQYF.

The J gene is TRBJ2-2, the V gene TRBV7-3, with a possible D match to TRBD1 (5 bases). The V gene lost 5 bases and the J gene lost 1 base, with 11 bases spanning the gap. Germline lookup yields CDR1 SGHTA and CDR2 FQGTGA. The CDR3 sequence is 15 residues long. DNA of the CDR3: TGTGCCAGCAGCCCCCAGGGCCAGAACACCGGGGAGCTGTTTTTT. Amino acids: CASSPQGQNTGELFF.

V is TRBV20-1 and J is TRBJ2-1; 8 nucleotides match TRBD1. The CDR3 extends over 16 amino acids. CDR1 is DFQATT and CDR2 is SNEGSKA in the germline V gene (reference sequence). Trimming at V came to 0 bases and at J to 3 bases, leaving 7 bases not matched to a gene. The CDR3 bases are TGCAGTGCTAGAGAACAGACAGGGGTTAGCTACAATGAGCAGTTCTTC. Its protein is CSAREQTGVSYNEQFF.

The chain links TRBV30 to TRBJ2-1; no clear D gene. The germline CDR1 and CDR2 sequences are GTSNPN and SVGIG (reference sequence). Between the trimmed V and J ends, which lost 0 bases and 3 bases, there was a span of 9 bases. This CDR3 has 14 amino acids. CDR3 region: CAWSVKGVYNEQFF. The CDR3 region has the DNA TGTGCCTGGAGTGTAAAGGGCGTCTACAATGAGCAGTTCTTC.

The J gene is TRBJ2-5, the V gene TRBV28; D gene ambiguous. The CDR3 covers 14 residues. The V gene lost 3 bases and the J gene lost 5 bases, with 13 bases spanning the gap. Germline V gene sequence: CDR1 MDHEN, CDR2 SYDVKM. CDR3 protein: CASSLVGNGETQYF. The DNA of the CDR3 is TGTGCCAGCAGTTTGGTGGGAAACGGGGAGACCCAGTACTTC.

V is TRBV5-6 and J is TRBJ1-2; D call uncertain. V dropped 0 bases and J dropped 10 bases, with 13 bases sitting between them. The CDR3 contains 13 residues. Germline CDR1 reads SGHDT; CDR2 reads YYEEEE. This chain's CDR3 is CASSLGGGEAYTF. The CDR3 nucleotides are TGTGCCAGCAGCTTGGGAGGTGGGGAAGCCTACACCTTC.

The chain recombines TRBV28 with TRBJ1-2; D is possibly TRBD1 (5 bases). V dropped 4 bases and J dropped 2 bases, with 14 bases sitting between them. The CDR3 is 15 amino acids. Germline loops: CDR1 MDHEN, CDR2 SYDVKM. In nucleotides, the CDR3 is TGTGCCAGCAGTTCACCCGTTGCAGGGAACTATGGCTACACCTTC. Translated, it gives CASSSPVAGNYGYTF.

The genes are TRBV7-2 and TRBJ2-1; 7 nucleotides align to TRBD1. Germline values: CDR1 SGHTA, CDR2 FQGNSA. The CDR3 extends over 14 amino acids. V was clipped by 3 bases and J by 6 bases; unmatched bases: 5. The CDR3 reads CASSLRGRTNEQFF. The CDR3 DNA reads as TGTGCCAGCAGCTTGAGGGGGCGGACCAATGAGCAGTTCTTC.

This sequence joins TRBV27 and TRBJ2-7; D remains unclear. Germline V gene lookup returns CDR1 MNHEY and CDR2 SMNVEV (reference sequence). This CDR3 has 14 amino acids. The V gene lost 2 bases and the J gene lost 6 bases, with 14 bases spanning the gap. The CDR3 here is CASSLATPTVEQYF. In DNA, the CDR3 is TGTGCCAGCAGTTTAGCAACCCCAACTGTCGAGCAGTACTTC.

This chain connects TRBV3-1 to TRBJ1-2; no clear D gene. Germline V lookup: CDR1 LGHDT, CDR2 YNNKEL (reference sequence). This CDR3 region has 13 residues. V was clipped by 7 bases and J by 2 bases, with 11 bases between them. The CDR3: CASKPTGNYGYTF. In nucleotides, the CDR3 is TGTGCCAGCAAGCCGACCGGGAACTATGGCTACACCTTC.

In this sample, this clonotype turned up once. The chain employs TRBV6-5 and TRBJ1-1; D is undetermined. CDR3 length: 13 amino acids. The V end lost 5 bases, the J end lost 1 base, and 8 bases lay between the germline ends. Germline values: CDR1 MNHEY, CDR2 SVGAGI. The CDR3 here is CASSKGWNTEAFF. DNA for the CDR3: TGTGCCAGCAGTAAAGGCTGGAACACTGAAGCTTTCTTT.

The chain links TRBV7-2 to TRBJ2-1; 12 bases line up with TRBD2. This CDR3 is 16 amino acids long. With V trimmed by 5 bases and J by 6 bases, 8 bases remained unmatched. Germline assignment: CDR1 SGHTA and CDR2 FQGNSA. CDR3 protein: CASSPTSGRLANEQFF. CDR3 in DNA: TGTGCCAGCAGCCCCACTAGCGGGAGGCTCGCCAATGAGCAGTTCTTC.

Here the CDR3 DNA reads TGCAGCGTTGATCGTGGGAGCTCCTACAATGAGCAGTTCTTC. Translated, it gives CSVDRGSSYNEQFF. V gene TRBV29-1 combines with J gene TRBJ2-1; D may be TRBD2 (5 bases). The CDR3 totals 14 residues. V was pared by 3 bases and J by 0 bases, with 9 bases between. Germline CDR1 reads SQVTM; CDR2 reads ANQGSEA.

The chain combines TRBV20-1 with TRBJ2-7; tentatively, D is TRBD2 (5 bases). CDR3 length: 13 amino acids. Germline V gives CDR1 DFQATT, CDR2 SNEGSKA (reference sequence). Trimming took off 0 bases at V and 4 bases at J, with 10 bases between the two ends. The CDR3 coding sequence is TGCAGTGCTAGAGATAGGCGGGCGTACGAGCAGTACTTC. Translating it yields CSARDRRAYEQYF.

J is TRBJ2-7 and V is TRBV5-1; 15 nucleotides match TRBD2. Germline values: CDR1 SGHRS, CDR2 YFSETQ. CDR3 length equals 18 residues. Unmatched junction bases numbered 10, after V lost 4 bases and J lost 2 bases. For the CDR3, the DNA is TGCGCCAGCAGCATCCCTTCGGGGACTAGCGGGAGGACCTACGAGCAGTACTTC. Translating it yields CASSIPSGTSGRTYEQYF.